Each of the 21 T cell receptor beta chains below was sequenced from the same sample in a study of blood T cells in healthy people across ages. PCR was performed a second time for about 7 to 11 cycles using a sample-barcoded 5' primer and a J-beta primer mix. TCRdb reanalysed the 5' RACE reads using MiXCR and keeps one entry per CDR3 protein. This sample has roughly 640,000 distinct CDR3 sequences, with 25% to 35% found just once. What was sequenced was blood. Receptor source: a woman of 80 years or more in good health.

This clonotype was seen more than once but under ten times. This sequence joins TRBV13 and TRBJ2-1; a possible D gene is TRBD2 (6 bases). This CDR3 spans 15 amino acids. Per germline, CDR1 PRHDT and CDR2 FYEKMQ (reference sequence). The V gene lost 5 bases and the J gene lost 3 bases, with 14 bases spanning the gap. CDR3 sequence (DNA): TGTGCCAGCAGCCTAGAGGCGGGGCTCTACAATGAGCAGTTCTTC. It yields the protein CASSLEAGLYNEQFF.

This clonotype came up many times. The chain combines TRBV7-2 with TRBJ2-1; possibly TRBD1 for D (6 bases). Germline CDR1 and CDR2: SGHTA and FQGNSA. The V end was cut by 5 bases, the J end by 3 bases, with 14 bases between. The CDR3 is made up of 15 amino acids. CDR3 in DNA: TGTGCCAGCAGCCGAGTATTGGGACACTACAATGAGCAGTTCTTC. It yields the protein CASSRVLGHYNEQFF.

This clonotype was counted only a few times. The junction differs from germline at one of its ends, possibly a read error. CDR3 sequence reads: CASPPSSSYNEQFF. The CDR3 DNA sequence: TGTGCCAGCCCACCCTCGAGCTCCTACAATGAGCAGTTCTTC. The gene calls are TRBV18 and TRBJ2-1; no clear D gene. The CDR3 spans 14 residues. The V gene's germline CDR1 is KGHSH and CDR2 LQKENI.

This clonotype was found many times. The CDR3 DNA reads TGCAGTGCTAGAGATTCCAGGACAGGGGATGAAAAACTGTTTTTT. This encodes CSARDSRTGDEKLFF. This chain links TRBV20-1 with TRBJ1-4, with 9 bases identical to TRBD1. There are 15 residues in the CDR3. Germline CDR1 reads DFQATT; CDR2 reads SNEGSKA (reference sequence). The V and J ends lost 0 bases and 6 bases, in that order; junction bases with no gene match: 5.

This clonotype was seen only once. The rearrangement links TRBV5-1 to TRBJ1-3; TRBD1 is a possible D gene (6 bases). The ends were cut back, 4 bases at V and 3 bases at J, with 17 bases in the middle. Germline V gene sequence: CDR1 SGHRS, CDR2 YFSETQ. The CDR3 extends over 16 amino acids. CDR3 bases: TGCGCCAGCAGCCCCGGGGCGGGGGCGAATGGAAACACCATATATTTT. As protein: CASSPGAGANGNTIYF.

This clonotype was detected many times. The gene calls are TRBV6-6 and TRBJ2-1, with 8 bases matching TRBD2. The CDR3 runs 17 residues. The germline V gene encodes CDR1 MNHNY and CDR2 SVGAGI (reference sequence). With 2 bases clipped from V and 9 bases from J, the junction kept 15 bases outside the gene matches. The CDR3 sequence: CASSYLGGGLGGGEQFF. DNA for the CDR3: TGTGCCAGCAGTTACCTAGGAGGGGGACTAGGGGGAGGTGAGCAGTTCTTC.

This clonotype was recorded a few times. The chain is built from TRBV7-8 and TRBJ1-1; 7 bases line up with TRBD1. V lost 4 bases and J lost 1; bases outside the gene matches: 6. CDR3 length: 15 residues. Germline V gene sequence: CDR1 SGHVS, CDR2 FQNEAQ. The DNA for the CDR3 is TGTGCCAGCAGCTCGACAGGGTACGAGAACACTGAAGCTTTCTTT. This sequence encodes CASSSTGYENTEAFF.

This clonotype was recorded many times. The chain employs TRBV21-1 and TRBJ2-3. TRBV21-1 is designated a pseudogene. This CDR3 region has 18 residues. This CDR3 is CASSKAHRDREHTDTQYF. DNA of the CDR3: TGTGCCAGCAGCAAAGCACACCGAGACCGCGAACACACAGATACGCAGTATTTT.

This clonotype was counted many times. The V gene is TRBV29-1, the J gene TRBJ1-2; D unresolved. Germline CDR1 reads SQVTM; CDR2 reads ANQGSEA. The V gene lost 0 bases and the J gene lost 4 bases, with 18 bases spanning the gap. This CDR3 has 16 amino acids. The DNA for the CDR3 is TGCAGCGTTGAAGAGGGCCTAGGGCCTAACCCCTATGGCTACACCTTC. Encoded protein: CSVEEGLGPNPYGYTF.

A few counts support this clonotype. Germline and junction disagree at one end, which may indicate a read error. The chain carries TRBV6-4 and TRBJ1-2; the match to TRBD1 covers 9 bases. Germline CDR1 is MRHNA and CDR2 is SNTAGT. The CDR3 has 14 amino acids. The CDR3 region has the DNA TGTGCCAGCAGTCAGGACAGGGGCGGCTATGGCTGCACCTTC. Translating it yields CASSQDRGGYGCTF.

This clonotype was picked up a small number of times. The chain couples TRBV20-1 to TRBJ1-5; 7 positions match TRBD1. CDR1 is DFQATT and CDR2 is SNEGSKA in the germline V gene (reference sequence). V gave up 3 bases and J gave up 6 bases; unmatched junction bases: 5. The CDR3 sequence is 13 residues long. The CDR3 DNA sequence: TGCAGTGCTAGGAGTAACAGGGGTCAGCCCCAGCATTTT. The encoded protein is CSARSNRGQPQHF.

This clonotype came up many times. This chain joins TRBV7-2 and TRBJ2-1, with D possibly being TRBD2 (5 bases). Trimming stripped 5 bases from V and 10 bases from J, with 15 bases between. There are 13 residues in the CDR3. The V gene's germline CDR1 is SGHTA and CDR2 FQGNSA. The CDR3 DNA is TGTGCCAGCAGCCTGACTGGTCCGGGAGAGCAGTTCTTC. Protein sequence: CASSLTGPGEQFF.

The chain combines TRBV7-2 with TRBJ1-5; D is possibly TRBD1 (6 bases). The CDR3 spans 15 residues. V lost 9 bases to trimming and J lost 0 bases, with 15 bases between them. CDR1 is SGHTA, CDR2 FQGNSA, per germline. The CDR3, as DNA: TGTGCCAGTAGCACAGGGATTTATAGCAATCAGCCCCAGCATTTT. This translates into CASSTGIYSNQPQHF.

This clonotype was seen at least ten times. The chain is built from TRBV5-1 and TRBJ2-1; 8 bases line up with TRBD2. Germline V gene sequence: CDR1 SGHRS, CDR2 YFSETQ. With V trimmed by 2 bases and J by 6 bases, 10 bases remained unmatched. This CDR3 has 16 amino acids. This CDR3 reads CASSLEGGGLRNEQFF. The DNA for the CDR3 is TGCGCCAGCAGCTTAGAAGGCGGGGGGCTCCGCAATGAGCAGTTCTTC.

The rearrangement joins TRBV21-1 to TRBJ1-2; TRBD1 is the table's D call and was not checked against the DNA. TRBV21-1 is a pseudogene segment. CDR3 length equals 15 residues. The CDR3, as DNA: TGTGCCAGTAGCAATAAGGTTCAGGGGAGCTATGGCTACACCTTC. Residues: CASSNKVQGSYGYTF.

The chain uses TRBV5-1 and TRBJ2-1, with 9 bases lining up with TRBD1. The CDR3 runs 15 residues. Germline CDR1 is SGHRS and CDR2 is YFSETQ. J lost 10 bases, V lost 4 bases, and 12 bases had no gene match. The CDR3 DNA reads as TGCGCCAGCAGCCCTGGGACAGGGCCCGCTAAAGAGCAGTTCTTC. It yields the protein CASSPGTGPAKEQFF.

This clonotype has at least ten counts. The rearrangement links TRBV5-6 to TRBJ2-5; 8 bases match TRBD1. V lost 4 bases to trimming and J lost 5 bases; unmatched junction nucleotides: 7. Germline assignment: CDR1 SGHDT and CDR2 YYEEEE. The CDR3 has 14 residues. CDR3 in amino acids: CASSRGQGTETQYF. CDR3 coding DNA: TGTGCCAGCAGCCGAGGACAGGGAACCGAGACCCAGTACTTC.

The V and J genes are TRBV6-4 and TRBJ2-3; TRBD2 aligns across 12 bases. V lost 2 bases and J lost 4; bases outside the gene matches: 1. The CDR3 consists of 15 residues. Per germline, CDR1 MRHNA and CDR2 SNTAGT. The CDR3 loop reads CASSDTSGGPDTQYF. The CDR3 DNA follows: TGTGCCAGCAGTGACACTAGCGGGGGGCCAGATACGCAGTATTTT.

This clonotype was seen ten or more times. The chain combines TRBV13 with TRBJ2-2, with 8 bases identical to TRBD2. V lost 5 bases, J lost 2 bases, and 7 bases stayed unmatched. This CDR3 has 16 residues. Germline CDR1 reads PRHDT; CDR2 reads FYEKMQ (reference sequence). The CDR3 region is CASSGGLAGNTGELFF. In nucleotides, the CDR3 is TGTGCCAGCAGCGGTGGGCTAGCGGGCAACACCGGGGAGCTGTTTTTT.

This rearrangement joins TRBV12-3 or TRBV12-4 to TRBJ1-2, with D tentatively TRBD1 (5 bases). V was trimmed by 6 bases and J by 1 base, leaving 12 bases between them. CDR3 length: 14 residues. The CDR3 is CASRTLGLNYGYTF. Here the CDR3 DNA reads TGTGCCAGCAGAACTTTGGGGCTTAACTATGGCTACACCTTC.

A word on this clonotype: Given a much more abundant clone one base away, this may be a read error. V is TRBV27 and J is TRBJ2-3, with D uncertain. The CDR3 covers 14 residues. Germline lookup yields CDR1 MNHEY and CDR2 SMNVEV (reference sequence). V was shortened by 5 bases and J by 4 bases, with 13 bases between the two germline ends. The CDR3 sequence: CASSRSRGADTQYF. The CDR3 DNA is TGTGCCAGCAGTCGTTCGAGAGGCGCAGATACGCAGTATTTT.